This TCR beta chain was identified during a study of blood T cells in healthy people across ages. Study-level results: The unsorted PBMCs prevented any conclusive comparison of naive versus antigen-experienced cells. Diversity was higher, and naive CD4+ cells more numerous, in long-lived donors than in aged donors.

This clonotype was detected only a few times. Its specificity is unknown. A J-beta primer mix and a sample-barcoded 5' primer were used in a second PCR of about 7 to 12 cycles. MiXCR, applied by TCRdb to the 5' RACE reads, yields one record per CDR3 protein. The table has 750,000 to 850,000 distinct CDR3 sequences, 20% to 25% seen once. The authors extracted at least 6 micrograms of total RNA per sample. The J segment lost 2 bases and the V segment lost 6 bases, leaving 6 bases of the junction unmatched. This CDR3 has 13 residues. The germline CDR1 and CDR2 sequences are DFQATT and SNEGSKA (reference sequence). The sample was also reused in another study, on T cells of mothers and their children. This second report adds: In this cohort, donors were three healthy Caucasian mothers plus their six children.

The chain couples TRBV20-1 to TRBJ2-7; 8 nucleotides match TRBD2. The sequence was obtained from a boy aged 5 to 17 in good health. Source material: blood. In DNA form, the CDR3 reads TGCAGTGCCATAGCGGGAAAGGCCTACGAGCAGTACTTC. Encoded protein: CSAIAGKAYEQYF.